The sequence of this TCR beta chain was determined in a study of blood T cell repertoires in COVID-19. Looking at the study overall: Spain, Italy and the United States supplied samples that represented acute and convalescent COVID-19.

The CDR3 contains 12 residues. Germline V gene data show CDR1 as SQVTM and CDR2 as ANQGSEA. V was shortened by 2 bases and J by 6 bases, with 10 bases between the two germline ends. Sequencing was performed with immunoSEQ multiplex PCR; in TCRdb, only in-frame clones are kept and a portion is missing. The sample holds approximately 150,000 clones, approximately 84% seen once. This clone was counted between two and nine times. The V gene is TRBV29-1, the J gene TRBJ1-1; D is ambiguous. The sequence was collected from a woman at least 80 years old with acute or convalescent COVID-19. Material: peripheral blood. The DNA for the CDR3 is TGCAGCGTTGAAATCGCTAGCGCTGAAGCTTTCTTT. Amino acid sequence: CSVEIASAEAFF.